This record looks at one TCR beta chain sequence and its context. The data are from a study of blood T cell repertoires in COVID-19. Study details: Samples came from the United States, Italy and Spain, spanning acute and convalescent COVID-19. T cells, B-cell-depleted T cells, or PBMCs supplied cDNA or gDNA.

In the original analysis: Scientists estimated how many nucleated cells there were by amplifying reference gene primers. The table came from immunoSEQ multiplex PCR; TCRdb's copy has only in-frame clones and leaves some out. That table supplies the V and J calls and clone size; D and trimming were determined from the DNA. The sample gives roughly 46,000 clones, 70% to 90% of which show up once; approximately 15% is in the top ten. This clonotype originated in a human donor in a cohort sampled during active COVID-19. The donor label of this sample is uncertain. Sequencing used peripheral blood.

CDR3 sequence (DNA): TGTGCCAGCAGTCCGGGGTCAACCTACGAGCAGTACTTC. Amino acid sequence: CASSPGSTYEQYF. The rearrangement links TRBV12-3 or TRBV12-4 to TRBJ2-7; a possible D gene is TRBD2 (5 bases). This CDR3 comprises 13 residues. The V gene lost 5 bases and the J gene lost 2 bases, with 10 bases spanning the gap.